These 13 T cell receptor beta chains originate from one sample sequenced in a study of blood T cell repertoires in COVID-19. Measured with immunoSEQ multiplex PCR; TCRdb has only the in-frame clones, and not every one. Here the sample spans around 230,000 clones, 86% being singletons. Sequencing input: PBMCs or T cells enriched from blood (not recorded which). These receptors were obtained from a woman aged 35 to 49 with acute COVID-19.

About this clone itself: The junction departs from germline at one end; a sequencing error may be responsible. V and J are TRBV7-7 and TRBJ2-1, with D possibly matching TRBD2 (5 bases). This CDR3 is 17 amino acids long. Looked up from germline, CDR1 is SSHAT and CDR2 is FNYEAQ (reference sequence). The CDR3 DNA reads TGTGCTAGCAGCTTAGCGTTAGGTCTAGCCGGCACCGATGAGCAGTTCTTC. Translated: CASSLALGLAGTDEQFF.

In DNA form, the CDR3 reads TGTGCCAGCAGCTCTCAGACAGAGTTGAACACCGGGGAGCTGTTTTTT. Its protein is CASSSQTELNTGELFF. The chain links TRBV7-2 to TRBJ2-2, with D maybe TRBD1 (5 bases). This CDR3 has 16 residues. Trimming stripped 4 bases from V and 1 base from J, with 13 bases between. From germline, CDR1 is SGHTA and CDR2 FQGNSA.

V gene TRBV24-1 combines with J gene TRBJ2-5; 8 positions match TRBD1. Germline-derived CDR1 and CDR2 are KGHDR and SFDVKD. With 6 bases clipped from V and 6 bases from J, the junction kept 5 bases outside the gene matches. The CDR3 totals 13 residues. The CDR3 region has the DNA TGTGCCACCAGTACAGGGGGAGAAAAGACCCAGTACTTC. Amino acids: CATSTGGEKTQYF.

The chain employs TRBV7-9 and TRBJ1-2, with D perhaps TRBD1 (6 bases). Per the germline V gene, CDR1 is SEHNR and CDR2 is FQNEAQ (reference sequence). The CDR3 spans 13 residues. V was pared by 5 bases and J by 4 bases, with 11 bases between. Here the CDR3 reads CASSPTGPYGYTF. In DNA, the CDR3 is TGTGCCAGCAGCCCAACAGGGCCCTATGGCTACACCTTC.

The rearrangement uses TRBV24-1 and TRBJ2-1; 8 bases map to TRBD2. The trim removed 3 bases at V and 6 bases at J, leaving 3 bases unmatched. This CDR3 spans 14 amino acids. The germline V gene has CDR1 KGHDR and CDR2 SFDVKD. CDR3 DNA: TGTGCCACCAGTGATCCCGGGACTAGCAATGAGCAGTTCTTC. Its translation: CATSDPGTSNEQFF.

CDR3 in DNA: TGTGCCAGCAGCTTGGACAGGGTGCGGACTGAAGCTTTCTTT. This gives the protein CASSLDRVRTEAFF. The chain combines TRBV5-6 with TRBJ1-1; weak D call: TRBD1 (6 bases). The CDR3 is made up of 14 amino acids. Trimming left V 0 bases short and J 5 bases short, with 11 bases between. The V gene's germline CDR1 is SGHDT and CDR2 YYEEEE.

The chain has TRBV27 and TRBJ1-1, with D maybe TRBD1 (6 bases). This CDR3 has 15 amino acids. Trimming pared 7 bases from V and 8 bases from J, leaving 23 bases between. Germline CDR1 MNHEY, CDR2 SMNVEV (reference sequence). CDR3 nucleotides: TGTGCCAGCACCCCGGCCCCGAGTACAGGGAAGGAAGCTTTCTTT. It is translated as CASTPAPSTGKEAFF.

This chain connects TRBV5-5 to TRBJ1-2; D perhaps matches TRBD1 (6 bases). CDR3 length: 16 amino acids. From germline, CDR1 is SGHKS and CDR2 YYEKEE (reference sequence). The V end was cut by 0 bases, the J end by 0 bases, with 12 bases between. In DNA, the CDR3 is TGTGCCAGCAGCTTGGTCGGGGGGGCTGCTAACTATGGCTACACCTTC. This encodes CASSLVGGAANYGYTF. Complete variable domain (other parts from reference TRBV5-5 and TRBJ1-2): DAGVTQSPTHLIKTRGQQVTLRCSPISGHKSVSWYQQVLGQGPQFIFQYYEKEERGRGNFPDRFSARQFPNYSSELNVNALLLGDSALYLCASSLVGGAANYGYTFGSGTRLTVV.

The gene calls are TRBV6-1 and TRBJ1-1, with a possible D match to TRBD1 (5 bases). The V gene lost 2 bases and the J gene lost 5 bases, with 18 bases spanning the gap. Germline-derived CDR1 and CDR2 are MNHNS and SASEGT. The CDR3 is 16 amino acids. CDR3 DNA sequence: TGTGCCAGCAGTGAATGGTTCGGGCAGGGAAGGACTGAAGCTTTCTTT. As protein: CASSEWFGQGRTEAFF.

The V and J genes are TRBV30 and TRBJ1-1, with D possibly matching TRBD1 (5 bases). CDR1 is GTSNPN and CDR2 is SVGIG in the germline V gene (reference sequence). V lost 0 bases to trimming and J lost 1 base, with 15 bases between them. The CDR3 sequence is 16 residues long. CDR3 sequence reads: CAWSVIGLGRNTEAFF. The DNA of the CDR3 is TGTGCCTGGAGTGTTATAGGATTGGGGCGGAACACTGAAGCTTTCTTT.

The V call is TRBV10-3, the J call TRBJ1-2; TRBD1 matches 8 bases. The CDR3 is made up of 14 amino acids. The germline CDR1 and CDR2 sequences are ENHRY and SYGVKD. V was pared by 8 bases and J by 8 bases, with 13 bases of the junction left unmatched. CDR3 nucleotide sequence: TGTGCCATCCCCGGACAGGGAGCTGCGCAGGGCTACACCTTC. Its protein is CAIPGQGAAQGYTF.

The chain carries TRBV10-3 and TRBJ1-4; TRBD1 agrees at 7 bases. Trimming at V came to 0 bases and at J to 8 bases, leaving 9 bases not matched to a gene. Germline V gene sequence: CDR1 ENHRY, CDR2 SYGVKD. The CDR3 has 16 residues. CDR3 residues: CAISESKGAFGEKLFF. The CDR3 bases are TGTGCCATCAGTGAGTCGAAGGGGGCGTTCGGCGAAAAACTGTTTTTT.

V is TRBV2 and J is TRBJ2-2; D is unresolved. The ends were cut back, 6 bases at V and 8 bases at J, with 7 bases in the middle. CDR3 length equals 11 residues. CDR1 and CDR2 from the germline V gene are SNHLY and FYNNEI. The chain's CDR3 is CASSPEGELFF. CDR3 sequence (DNA): TGTGCCAGCAGCCCTGAGGGGGAGCTGTTTTTT.